One sample yielded the 3 T cell receptor beta chains listed below, sequenced in a study of CD8 T cells in Susac syndrome. The RNA input was 0.5 to 1 ug, and it was reverse transcribed with random hexamers. TCRdb fed the immunoSEQ multiplex PCR reads into MiXCR, producing one record per CDR3 protein. This sample carries under 90,000 distinct CDR3 sequences, about 95% of them seen once, and the ten largest clones take roughly 0.5%. Sequencing was carried out using CD8+ T cells from PBMCs. These receptors were collected from a human donor with Susac syndrome.

V is TRBV2 and J is TRBJ1-1; D remains unclear. Trimming removed 8 bases at V and 0 bases at J, with 16 bases between. Germline V gene data show CDR1 as SNHLY and CDR2 as FYNNEI. The CDR3 spans 15 residues. For the CDR3, the DNA is TGTGCCAGCCAGGACCCCAGGTCCTTGAACACTGAAGCTTTCTTT. This codes for CASQDPRSLNTEAFF.

The chain uses TRBV2 and TRBJ1-1; D unclear. CDR3 length: 13 residues. CDR1 SNHLY and CDR2 FYNNEI come from the germline V gene. V lost 3 bases, J lost 0 bases, and 5 bases lay in between. The chain's CDR3 is CASSEGLNTEAFF. The CDR3 nucleotides read TGTGCCAGCAGTGAGGGCCTGAACACTGAAGCTTTCTTT. Filled out from reference TRBV2 and TRBJ1-1, the complete variable domain reads EPEVTQTPSHQVTQMGQEVILRCVPISNHLYFYWYRQILGQKVEFLVSFYNNEISEKSEIFDDQFSVERPDGSNFTLKIRSTKLEDSAMYFCASSEGLNTEAFFGQGTRLTVV.

This sequence joins TRBV5-4 and TRBJ2-4, with D maybe TRBD1 (6 bases). The CDR3 runs to 15 residues. Per the germline V gene, CDR1 is SGHNT and CDR2 is YYREEE (reference sequence). Deletions cut 1 base from V and 4 bases from J, with 12 bases between. The CDR3 loop is CASSLLGTPKNIQYF. The CDR3, as DNA: TGTGCCAGCAGCTTGTTGGGGACACCGAAAAACATTCAGTACTTC.